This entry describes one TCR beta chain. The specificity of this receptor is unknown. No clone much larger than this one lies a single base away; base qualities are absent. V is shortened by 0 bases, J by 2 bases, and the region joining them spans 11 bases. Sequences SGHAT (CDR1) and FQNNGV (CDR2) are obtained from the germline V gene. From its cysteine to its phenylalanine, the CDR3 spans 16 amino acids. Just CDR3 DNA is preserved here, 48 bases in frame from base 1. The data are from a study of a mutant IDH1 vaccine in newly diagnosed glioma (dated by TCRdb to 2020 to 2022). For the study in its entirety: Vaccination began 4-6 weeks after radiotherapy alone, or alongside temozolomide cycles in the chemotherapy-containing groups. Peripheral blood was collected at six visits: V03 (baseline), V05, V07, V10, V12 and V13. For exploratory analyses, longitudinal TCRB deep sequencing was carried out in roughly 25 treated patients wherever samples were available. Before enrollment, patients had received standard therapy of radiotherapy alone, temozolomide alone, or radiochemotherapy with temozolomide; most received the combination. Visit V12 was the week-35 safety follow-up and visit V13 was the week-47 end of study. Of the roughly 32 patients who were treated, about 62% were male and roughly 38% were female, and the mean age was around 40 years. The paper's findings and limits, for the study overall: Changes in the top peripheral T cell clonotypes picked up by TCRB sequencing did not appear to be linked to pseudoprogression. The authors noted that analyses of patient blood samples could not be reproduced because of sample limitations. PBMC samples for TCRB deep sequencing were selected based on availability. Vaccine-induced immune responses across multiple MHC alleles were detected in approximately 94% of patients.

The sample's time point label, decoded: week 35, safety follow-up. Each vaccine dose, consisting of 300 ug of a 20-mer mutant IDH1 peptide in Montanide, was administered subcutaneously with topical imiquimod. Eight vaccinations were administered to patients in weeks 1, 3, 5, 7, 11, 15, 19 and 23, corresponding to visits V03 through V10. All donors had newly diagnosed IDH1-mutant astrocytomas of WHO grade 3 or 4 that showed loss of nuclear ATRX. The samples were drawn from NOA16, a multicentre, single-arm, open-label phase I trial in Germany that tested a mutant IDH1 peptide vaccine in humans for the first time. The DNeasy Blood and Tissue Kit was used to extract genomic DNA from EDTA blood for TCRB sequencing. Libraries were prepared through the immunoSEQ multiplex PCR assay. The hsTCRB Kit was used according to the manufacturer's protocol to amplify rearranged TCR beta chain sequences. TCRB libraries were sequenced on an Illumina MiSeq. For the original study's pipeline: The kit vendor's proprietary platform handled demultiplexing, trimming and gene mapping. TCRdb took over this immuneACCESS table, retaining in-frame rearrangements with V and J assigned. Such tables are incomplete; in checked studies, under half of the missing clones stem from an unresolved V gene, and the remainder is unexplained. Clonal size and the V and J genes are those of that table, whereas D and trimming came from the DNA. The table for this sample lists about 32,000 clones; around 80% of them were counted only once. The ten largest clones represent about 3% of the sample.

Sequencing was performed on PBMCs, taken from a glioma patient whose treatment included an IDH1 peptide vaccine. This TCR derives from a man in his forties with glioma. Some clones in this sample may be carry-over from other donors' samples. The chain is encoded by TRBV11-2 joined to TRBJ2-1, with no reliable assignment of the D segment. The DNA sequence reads TGTGCCAGCAGCTTAGAGTTGCCGGGCCCCTACAATGAGCAGTTCTTC. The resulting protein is CASSLELPGPYNEQFF.